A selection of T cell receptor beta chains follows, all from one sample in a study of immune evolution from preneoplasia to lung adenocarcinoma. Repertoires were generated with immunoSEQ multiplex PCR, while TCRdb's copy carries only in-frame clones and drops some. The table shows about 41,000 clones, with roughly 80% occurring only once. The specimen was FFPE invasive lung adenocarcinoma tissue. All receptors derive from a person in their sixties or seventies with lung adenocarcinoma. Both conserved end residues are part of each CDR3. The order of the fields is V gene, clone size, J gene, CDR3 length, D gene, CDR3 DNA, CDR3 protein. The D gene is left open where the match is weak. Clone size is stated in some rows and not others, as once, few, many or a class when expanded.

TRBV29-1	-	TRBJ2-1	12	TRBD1	TGCAGCGTTCAGCGACAGGGTCTATGGCAGTTCTTC	CSVQRQGLWQFF
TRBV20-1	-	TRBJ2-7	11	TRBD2	TGCAGTGCTCTTGGGAGGGATCAGCAGTACTTC	CSALGRDQQYF
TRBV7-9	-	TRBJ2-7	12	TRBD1	TGTGCCAGCAGCAGAACAGGGGACGAGCAGTACTTC	CASSRTGDEQYF
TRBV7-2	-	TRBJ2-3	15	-	TGTGTCAGCAGCTTAGGTCGCGGGCTGGGGGATACGCAGTATTTT	CVSSLGRGLGDTQYF
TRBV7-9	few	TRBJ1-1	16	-	TGTGCCAGCAGCCAAGAGGGCAGGGGTGTTCGTCCTGAAGCTTTCTTT	CASSQEGRGVRPEAFF
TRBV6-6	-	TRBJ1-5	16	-	TGTGCCAGCAGTTACCGCCGGGGGACTGGGCATCAGCCCCAGCATTTT	CASSYRRGTGHQPQHF
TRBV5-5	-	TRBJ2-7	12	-	TGTGCCAGCAGCTTCTCTACCTACGAGCAGTACTTC	CASSFSTYEQYF
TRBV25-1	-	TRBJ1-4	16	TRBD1	TGTGCCAGCTCCTTCCTCTCCGAGACAGGGGTAGTCGGACTGTTTTTT	CASSFLSETGVVGLFF
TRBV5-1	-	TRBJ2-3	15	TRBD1	TGCGCCAGCAGCTTAGGGGACAGTTCACAGGATACGCAGTATTTT	CASSLGDSSQDTQYF
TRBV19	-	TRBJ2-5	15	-	TGTGCCAGTAGTATATATGGGGGGAGCCCAGAGACCCAGTACTTC	CASSIYGGSPETQYF
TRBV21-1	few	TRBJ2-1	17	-	TGTGCCAGCAGCAAATGGGTCGGAGACAGGGGTAACAATGAGCAGTTCTTC	CASSKWVGDRGNNEQFF
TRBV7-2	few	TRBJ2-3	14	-	TGTGCCAGCAGCCTCTATCGGGAGACAGATACGCAGTATTTT	CASSLYRETDTQYF
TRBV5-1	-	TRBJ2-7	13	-	TGCGCCAGCAGCTTGACATCCACCTACGAGCAGTACTTC	CASSLTSTYEQYF
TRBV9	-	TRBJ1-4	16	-	TGTGCCAGCAGCCCACGTTTCGGCAGCCAAAATGAAAAACTGTTTTTT	CASSPRFGSQNEKLFF
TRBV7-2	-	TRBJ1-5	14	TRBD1	TGTGCCAGCAGCGCAAAGGGGGCGCGTCAGCCCCAGCATTTT	CASSAKGARQPQHF